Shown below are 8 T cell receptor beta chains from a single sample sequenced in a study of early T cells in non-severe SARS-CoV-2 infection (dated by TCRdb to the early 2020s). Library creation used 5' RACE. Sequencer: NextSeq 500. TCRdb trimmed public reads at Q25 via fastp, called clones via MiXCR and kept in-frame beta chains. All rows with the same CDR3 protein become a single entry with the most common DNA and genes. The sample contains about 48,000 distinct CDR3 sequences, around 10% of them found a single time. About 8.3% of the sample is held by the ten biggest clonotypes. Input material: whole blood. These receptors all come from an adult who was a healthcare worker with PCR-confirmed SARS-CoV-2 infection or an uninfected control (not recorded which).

The CDR3 here is CASSPGPLYEQYF. CDR3 coding DNA: TGTGCCAGTAGCCCCGGGCCCCTCTACGAGCAGTACTTC. V usage is TRBV19 and J usage is TRBJ2-7, with no clear D. Per the germline V gene, CDR1 is LNHDA and CDR2 is SQIVND (reference sequence). CDR3 size: 13 residues. The V end lost 6 bases, the J end lost 3 bases, and 12 bases lay between the germline ends.

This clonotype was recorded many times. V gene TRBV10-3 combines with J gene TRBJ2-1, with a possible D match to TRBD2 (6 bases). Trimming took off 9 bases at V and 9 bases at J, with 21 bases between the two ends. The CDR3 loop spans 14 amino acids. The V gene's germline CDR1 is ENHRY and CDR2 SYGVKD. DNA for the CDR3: TGTGCCATTCGCGGGACCTCTACACGCGCTGAGCAGTTCTTC. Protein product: CAIRGTSTRAEQFF.

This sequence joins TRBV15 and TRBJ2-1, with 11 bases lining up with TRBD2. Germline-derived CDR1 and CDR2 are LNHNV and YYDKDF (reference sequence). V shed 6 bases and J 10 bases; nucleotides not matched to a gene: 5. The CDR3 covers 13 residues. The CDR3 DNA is TGTGCCACCAGTCAGACTAGCGGGGTCGAGCAGTTCTTC. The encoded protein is CATSQTSGVEQFF.

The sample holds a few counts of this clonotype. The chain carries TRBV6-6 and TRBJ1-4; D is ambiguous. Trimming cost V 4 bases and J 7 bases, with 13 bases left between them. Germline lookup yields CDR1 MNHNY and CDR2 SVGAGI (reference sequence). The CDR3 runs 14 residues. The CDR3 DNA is TGTGCCAGCAGTTCCGAGACGGGAACTGAAAAACTGTTTTTT. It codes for CASSSETGTEKLFF.

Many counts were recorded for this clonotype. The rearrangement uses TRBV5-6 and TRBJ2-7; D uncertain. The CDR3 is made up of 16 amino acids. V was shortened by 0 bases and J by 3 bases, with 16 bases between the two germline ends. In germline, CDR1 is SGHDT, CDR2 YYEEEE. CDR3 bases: TGTGCCAGCAGCTTGGGGCGGTCAGTCAAGAACTACGAGCAGTACTTC. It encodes CASSLGRSVKNYEQYF.

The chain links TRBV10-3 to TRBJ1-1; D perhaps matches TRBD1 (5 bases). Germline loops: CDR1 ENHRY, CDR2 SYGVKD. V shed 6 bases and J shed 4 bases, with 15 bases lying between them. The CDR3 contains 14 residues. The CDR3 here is CAIRAAGGSTEAFF. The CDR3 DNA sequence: TGTGCCATCAGAGCGGCCGGGGGATCCACTGAAGCTTTCTTT.

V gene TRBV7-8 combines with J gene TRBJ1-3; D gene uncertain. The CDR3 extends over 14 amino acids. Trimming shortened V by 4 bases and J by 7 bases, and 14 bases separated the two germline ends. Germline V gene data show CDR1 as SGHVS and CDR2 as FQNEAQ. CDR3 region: CASSSKSQVNTIYF. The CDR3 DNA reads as TGTGCCAGCAGCTCAAAATCCCAGGTTAACACCATATATTTT.

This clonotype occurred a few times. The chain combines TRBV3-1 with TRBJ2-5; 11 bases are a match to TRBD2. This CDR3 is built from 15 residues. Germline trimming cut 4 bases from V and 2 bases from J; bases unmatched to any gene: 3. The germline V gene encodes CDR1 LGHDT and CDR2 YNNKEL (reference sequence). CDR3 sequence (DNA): TGTGCCAGCAGCCGACTAGCGGGAAGACAAGAGACCCAGTACTTC. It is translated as CASSRLAGRQETQYF.